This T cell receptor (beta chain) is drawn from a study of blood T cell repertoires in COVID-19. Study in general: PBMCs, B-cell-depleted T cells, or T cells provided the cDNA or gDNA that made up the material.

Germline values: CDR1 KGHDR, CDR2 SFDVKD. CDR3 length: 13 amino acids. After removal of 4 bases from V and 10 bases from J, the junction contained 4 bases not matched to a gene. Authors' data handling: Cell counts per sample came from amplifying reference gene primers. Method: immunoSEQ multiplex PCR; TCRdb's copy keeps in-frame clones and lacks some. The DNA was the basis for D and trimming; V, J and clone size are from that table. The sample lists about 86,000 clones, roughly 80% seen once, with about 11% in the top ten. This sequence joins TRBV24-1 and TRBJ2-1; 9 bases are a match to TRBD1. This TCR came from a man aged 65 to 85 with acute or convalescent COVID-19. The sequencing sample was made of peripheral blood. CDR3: CATSEPGTGEQFF. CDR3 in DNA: TGTGCCACCAGTGAACCCGGGACAGGGGAGCAGTTCTTC.